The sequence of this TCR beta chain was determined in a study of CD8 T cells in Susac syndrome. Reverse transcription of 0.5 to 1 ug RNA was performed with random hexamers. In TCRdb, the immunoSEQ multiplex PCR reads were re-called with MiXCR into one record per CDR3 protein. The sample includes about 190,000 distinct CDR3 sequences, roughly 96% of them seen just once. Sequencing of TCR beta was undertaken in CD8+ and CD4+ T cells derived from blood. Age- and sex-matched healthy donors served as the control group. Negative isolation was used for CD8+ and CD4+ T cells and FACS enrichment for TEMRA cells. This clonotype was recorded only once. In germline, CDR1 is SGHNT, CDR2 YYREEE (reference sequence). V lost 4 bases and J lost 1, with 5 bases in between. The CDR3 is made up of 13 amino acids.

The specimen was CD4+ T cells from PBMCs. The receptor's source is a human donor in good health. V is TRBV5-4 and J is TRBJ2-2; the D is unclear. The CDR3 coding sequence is TGTGCCAGCAGCCCAGTGAACACCGGGGAGCTGTTTTTT. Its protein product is CASSPVNTGELFF.